The 10 T cell receptor beta chains below were found in one sample sequenced in a study of shared clonotypes between healthy human individuals (dated by TCRdb to 2018 to 2021). CD8 naive samples consisted of CD45RO-negative cells that were positively selected for CCR7, yielding a CD45RA+CCR7+ population without TemRA cells. Library preparation was by the immunoSEQ multiplex PCR assay. TCRdb's version of the immuneACCESS table is confined to in-frame rearrangements and falls short of the full clone set. An unresolved V gene accounts for under half of the shortfall where checked; the remainder is of unknown origin. This sample comprises around 580,000 clones, roughly 98% of them detected only once. The ten largest account for 0.3% of the sample. Specimen: naive CD8+ T cells sorted from blood. This specimen's cell subset or site label, interpreted: CD45RA+CCR7+. The origin of the receptors is a man aged 30-40 years in good health.

The CDR3: CASSLGTGMYNEQFF. CDR3 nucleotide sequence: TGTGCCAGCAGCTTAGGAACGGGAATGTACAATGAGCAGTTCTTC. The rearrangement uses TRBV7-6 and TRBJ2-1, with a possible D match to TRBD2 (5 bases). Trimming cost V 1 base and J 4 bases, with 11 bases left between them. The germline V gene has CDR1 SGHVS and CDR2 FNYEAQ. This CDR3 has 15 residues.

The V gene is TRBV7-9, the J gene TRBJ1-3; D is unclear. In germline, CDR1 is SEHNR, CDR2 FQNEAQ (reference sequence). Trimming took off 2 bases at V and 0 bases at J, with 8 bases between the two ends. CDR3 length: 15 amino acids. For the CDR3, the DNA is TGTGCCAGCAGCTTAAACCCTCGCTCTGGAAACACCATATATTTT. Its translation is CASSLNPRSGNTIYF.

V is TRBV7-9 and J is TRBJ1-2, with 8 bases fitting TRBD1. CDR3 size: 16 residues. The V and J ends lost 5 bases and 3 bases, in that order; junction bases with no gene match: 11. CDR1 and CDR2 (germline): SEHNR, FQNEAQ (reference sequence). CDR3 amino acids: CASSSGQGTLDYGYTF. CDR3 nucleotides: TGTGCCAGCAGCAGTGGACAGGGTACGTTGGACTATGGCTACACCTTC.

The chain links TRBV7-6 to TRBJ2-7; possibly TRBD2 for D (5 bases). Germline-derived CDR1 and CDR2 are SGHVS and FNYEAQ. The CDR3 extends over 14 amino acids. Between the trimmed V and J ends, which lost 7 bases and 4 bases, there was a span of 17 bases. The CDR3, as DNA: TGTGCCAGCACCCAGATATCCGAGGGATACGAGCAGTACTTC. Translated: CASTQISEGYEQYF.

J is TRBJ1-1 and V is TRBV27, with a tentative D call TRBD1 (5 bases). Germline CDR1 and CDR2: MNHEY and SMNVEV (reference sequence). The CDR3 has 14 residues. Between the trimmed V and J ends, which lost 6 bases and 4 bases, there was a span of 15 bases. CDR3 loop: CASRRVGRGTEAFF. Here the CDR3 DNA reads TGTGCCAGCAGAAGGGTAGGGAGGGGCACTGAAGCTTTCTTT.

The CDR3 here is CASREGTGQFF. The CDR3 DNA sequence: TGTGCCAGCAGGGAAGGGACCGGGCAGTTCTTC. The chain uses TRBV27 and TRBJ2-1, with D possibly called TRBD1 or TRBD2 (5 bases each). Looked up from germline, CDR1 is MNHEY and CDR2 is SMNVEV (reference sequence). V shed 6 bases and J shed 12 bases, with 12 bases lying between them. CDR3 length equals 11 residues.

The chain links TRBV2 to TRBJ1-5, with TRBD1 as a possible D gene (6 bases). Germline CDR1 reads SNHLY; CDR2 reads FYNNEI. The CDR3 loop spans 16 amino acids. V was trimmed by 7 bases and J by 3 bases, leaving 19 bases between them. The DNA for the CDR3 is TGTGCCAGCACTACTCATAGGGGGGGGGACAATCAGCCCCAGCATTTT. It is translated as CASTTHRGGDNQPQHF.

The CDR3 reads CARPSPRGTEAFF. The CDR3 region has the DNA TGTGCCAGGCCCTCCCCGCGCGGCACTGAAGCTTTCTTT. The V call is TRBV2, the J call TRBJ1-1, with D unclear. V gave up 9 bases and J gave up 4 bases, with 15 bases separating them. The CDR3 sequence is 13 residues long. Germline V gives CDR1 SNHLY, CDR2 FYNNEI. Supplemented by reference TRBV2 and TRBJ1-1, the full variable domain reads EPEVTQTPSHQVTQMGQEVILRCVPISNHLYFYWYRQILGQKVEFLVSFYNNEISEKSEIFDDQFSVERPDGSNFTLKIRSTKLEDSAMYFCARPSPRGTEAFFGQGTRLTVV.

The chain links TRBV29-1 to TRBJ2-7; D may be TRBD1 or TRBD2 (6 bases each). V was cut by 1 base and J by 0 bases, with 13 bases left in between. This CDR3 contains 15 residues. Germline CDR1 SQVTM, CDR2 ANQGSEA. This CDR3 reads CSVEAQQGLSYEQYF. For the CDR3, the DNA is TGCAGCGTTGAAGCTCAACAGGGACTCTCCTACGAGCAGTACTTC.

CDR3 sequence reads: CATSSFVAGGPSHEQFF. The CDR3, as DNA: TGTGCCACCAGCAGCTTTGTAGCGGGAGGGCCAAGTCATGAGCAGTTCTTC. The chain has TRBV15 and TRBJ2-1; 11 bases align to TRBD2. With 3 bases clipped from V and 8 bases from J, the junction kept 12 bases outside the gene matches. The V gene's germline CDR1 is LNHNV and CDR2 YYDKDF (reference sequence). The CDR3 consists of 17 residues. The whole variable domain, filled in from reference TRBV15 and TRBJ2-1, reads DAMVIQNPRYQVTQFGKPVTLSCSQTLNHNVMYWYQQKSSQAPKLLFHYYDKDFNNEADTPDNFQSRRPNTSFCFLDIRSPGLGDTAMYLCATSSFVAGGPSHEQFFGPGTRLTVL.